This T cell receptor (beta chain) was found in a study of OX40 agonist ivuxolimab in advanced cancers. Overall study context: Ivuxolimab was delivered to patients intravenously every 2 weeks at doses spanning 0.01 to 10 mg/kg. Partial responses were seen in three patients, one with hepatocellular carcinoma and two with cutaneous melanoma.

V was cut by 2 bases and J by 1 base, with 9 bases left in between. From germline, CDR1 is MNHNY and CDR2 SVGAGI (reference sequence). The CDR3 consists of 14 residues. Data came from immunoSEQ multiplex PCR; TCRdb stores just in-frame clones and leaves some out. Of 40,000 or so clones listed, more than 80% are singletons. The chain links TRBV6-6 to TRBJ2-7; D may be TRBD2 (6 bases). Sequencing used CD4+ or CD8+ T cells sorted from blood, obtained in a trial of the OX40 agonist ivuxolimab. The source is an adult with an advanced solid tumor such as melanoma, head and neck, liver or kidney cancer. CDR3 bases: TGTGCCAGCAGTTACGGGACTGCTTCCTACGAGCAGTACTTC. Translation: CASSYGTASYEQYF.